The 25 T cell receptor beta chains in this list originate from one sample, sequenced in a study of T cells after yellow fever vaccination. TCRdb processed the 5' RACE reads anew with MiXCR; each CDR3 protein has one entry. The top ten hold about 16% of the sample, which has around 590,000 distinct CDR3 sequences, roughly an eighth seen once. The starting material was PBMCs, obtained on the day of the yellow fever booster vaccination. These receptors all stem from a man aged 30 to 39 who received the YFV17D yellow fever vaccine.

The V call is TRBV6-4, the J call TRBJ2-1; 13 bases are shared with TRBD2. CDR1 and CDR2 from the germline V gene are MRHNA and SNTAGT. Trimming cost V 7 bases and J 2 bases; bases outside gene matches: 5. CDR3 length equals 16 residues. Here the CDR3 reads CASIWTSGRTYNEQFF. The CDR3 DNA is TGTGCCAGCATTTGGACTAGCGGGAGAACCTACAATGAGCAGTTCTTC.

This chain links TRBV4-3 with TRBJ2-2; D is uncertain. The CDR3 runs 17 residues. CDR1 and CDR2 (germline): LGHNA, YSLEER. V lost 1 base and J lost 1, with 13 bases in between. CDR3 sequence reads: CASSQAPPRGNTGELFF. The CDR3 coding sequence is TGCGCCAGCAGCCAAGCCCCCCCGCGAGGGAACACCGGGGAGCTGTTTTTT.

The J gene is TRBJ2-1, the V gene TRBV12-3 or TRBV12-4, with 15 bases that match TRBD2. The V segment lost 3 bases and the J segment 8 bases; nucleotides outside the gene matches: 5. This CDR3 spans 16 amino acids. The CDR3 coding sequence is TGTGCCAGCAGTTTCCCGGGACTAGCGGGAGGCCATGAGCAGTTCTTC. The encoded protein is CASSFPGLAGGHEQFF.

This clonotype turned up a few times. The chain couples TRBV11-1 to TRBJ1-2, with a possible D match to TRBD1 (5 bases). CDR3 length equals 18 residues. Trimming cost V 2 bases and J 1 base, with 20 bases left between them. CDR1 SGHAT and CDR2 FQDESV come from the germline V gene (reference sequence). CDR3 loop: CASSLPGTELPGNYGYTF. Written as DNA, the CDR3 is TGTGCCAGCAGCTTACCCGGGACGGAACTACCGGGTAACTATGGCTACACCTTC. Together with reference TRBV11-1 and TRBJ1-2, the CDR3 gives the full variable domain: EAEVAQSPRYKITEKSQAVAFWCDPISGHATLYWYRQILGQGPELLVQFQDESVVDDSQLPKDRFSAERLKGVDSTLKIQPAELGDSAMYLCASSLPGTELPGNYGYTFGSGTRLTVV.

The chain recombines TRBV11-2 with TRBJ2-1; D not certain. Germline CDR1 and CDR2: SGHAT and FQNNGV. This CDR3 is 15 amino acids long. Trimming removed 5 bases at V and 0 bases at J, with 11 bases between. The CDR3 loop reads CASSRPVSSYNEQFF. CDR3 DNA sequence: TGTGCCAGCAGCCGACCTGTTAGCTCCTACAATGAGCAGTTCTTC.

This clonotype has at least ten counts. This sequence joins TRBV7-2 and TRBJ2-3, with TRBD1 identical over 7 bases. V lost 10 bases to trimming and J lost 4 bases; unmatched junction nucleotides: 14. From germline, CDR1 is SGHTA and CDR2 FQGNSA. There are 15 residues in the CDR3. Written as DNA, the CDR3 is TGTGCCACCCAGGACAGGTCGAGGGCCCCAGATACGCAGTATTTT. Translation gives CATQDRSRAPDTQYF.

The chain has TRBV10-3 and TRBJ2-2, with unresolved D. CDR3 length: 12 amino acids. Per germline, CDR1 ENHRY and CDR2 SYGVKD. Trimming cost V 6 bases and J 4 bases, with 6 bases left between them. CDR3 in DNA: TGTGCCATCAGGCCGACCACCGGGGAGCTGTTTTTT. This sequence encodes CAIRPTTGELFF.

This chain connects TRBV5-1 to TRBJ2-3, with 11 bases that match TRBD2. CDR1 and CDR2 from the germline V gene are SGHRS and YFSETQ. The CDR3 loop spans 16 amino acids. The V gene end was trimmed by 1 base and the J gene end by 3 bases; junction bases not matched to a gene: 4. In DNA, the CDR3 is TGCGCCAGCAGCTTGCAGACTAGCGGGGTGACAGATACGCAGTATTTT. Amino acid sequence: CASSLQTSGVTDTQYF.

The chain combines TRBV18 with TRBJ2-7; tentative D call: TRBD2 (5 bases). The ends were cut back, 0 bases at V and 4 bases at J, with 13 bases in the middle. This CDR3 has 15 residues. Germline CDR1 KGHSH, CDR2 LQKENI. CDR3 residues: CASSPPAGRRYEQYF. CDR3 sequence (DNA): TGTGCCAGCTCACCACCGGCCGGGCGGAGGTACGAGCAGTACTTC.

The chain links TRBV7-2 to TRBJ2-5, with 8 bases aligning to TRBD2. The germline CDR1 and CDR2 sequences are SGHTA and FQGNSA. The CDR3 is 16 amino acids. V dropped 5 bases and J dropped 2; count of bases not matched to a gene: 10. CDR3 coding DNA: TGTGCCAGCAGCCTCCGGGCCAGCGGGGGTCAAGAGACCCAGTACTTC. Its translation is CASSLRASGGQETQYF. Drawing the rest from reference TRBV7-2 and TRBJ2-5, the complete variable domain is GAGVSQSPSNKVTEKGKDVELRCDPISGHTALYWYRQSLGQGLEFLIYFQGNSAPDKSGLPSDRFSAERTGGSVSTLTIQRTQQEDSAVYLCASSLRASGGQETQYFGPGTRLLVL.

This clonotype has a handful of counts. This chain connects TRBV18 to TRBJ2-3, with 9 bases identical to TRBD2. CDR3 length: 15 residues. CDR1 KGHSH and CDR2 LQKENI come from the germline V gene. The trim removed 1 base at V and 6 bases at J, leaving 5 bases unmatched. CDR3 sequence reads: CASSPLDSGGDTQYF. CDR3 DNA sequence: TGTGCCAGCTCACCACTGGACAGCGGGGGGGATACGCAGTATTTT.

This chain's CDR3 is CSATNLDGAQHF. The CDR3 DNA is TGCAGTGCTACTAACCTGGACGGGGCCCAGCATTTT. The V call is TRBV20-1, the J call TRBJ1-5; D call uncertain. This CDR3 comprises 12 residues. V was clipped by 4 bases and J by 11 bases, with 15 bases between them. From germline, CDR1 is DFQATT and CDR2 SNEGSKA (reference sequence).

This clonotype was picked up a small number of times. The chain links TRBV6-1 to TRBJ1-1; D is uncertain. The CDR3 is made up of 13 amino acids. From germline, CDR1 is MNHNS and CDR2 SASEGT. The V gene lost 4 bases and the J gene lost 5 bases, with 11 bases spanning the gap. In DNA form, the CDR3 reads TGTGCCAGCAGTGCGAGGAGGGAGACTGAAGCTTTCTTT. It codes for CASSARRETEAFF.

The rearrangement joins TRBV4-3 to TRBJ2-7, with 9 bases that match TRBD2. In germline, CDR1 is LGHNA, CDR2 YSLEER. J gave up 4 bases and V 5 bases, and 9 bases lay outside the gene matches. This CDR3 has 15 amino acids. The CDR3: CASSSETSGGYEQYF. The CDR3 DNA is TGCGCCAGCAGCAGCGAGACTAGCGGCGGGTACGAGCAGTACTTC.

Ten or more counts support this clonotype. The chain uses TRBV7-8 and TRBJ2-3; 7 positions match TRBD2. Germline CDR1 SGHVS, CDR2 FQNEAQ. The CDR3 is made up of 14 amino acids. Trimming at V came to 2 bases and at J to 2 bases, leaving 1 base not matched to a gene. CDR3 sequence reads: CASSLLAATDTQYF. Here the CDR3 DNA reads TGTGCCAGCAGCTTACTAGCGGCCACAGATACGCAGTATTTT.

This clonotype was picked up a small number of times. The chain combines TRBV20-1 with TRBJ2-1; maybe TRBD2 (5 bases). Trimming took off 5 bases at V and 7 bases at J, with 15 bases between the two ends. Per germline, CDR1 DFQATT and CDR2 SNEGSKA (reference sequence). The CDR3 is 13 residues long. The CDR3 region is CSAAGHSGNEQFF. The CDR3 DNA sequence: TGCAGTGCTGCGGGCCACTCGGGTAATGAGCAGTTCTTC.

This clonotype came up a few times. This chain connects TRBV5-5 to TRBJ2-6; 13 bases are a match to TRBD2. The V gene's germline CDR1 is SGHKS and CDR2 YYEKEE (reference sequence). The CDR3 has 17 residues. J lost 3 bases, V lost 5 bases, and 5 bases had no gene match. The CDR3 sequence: CASRRGLAGRGANVLTF. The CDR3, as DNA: TGTGCCAGCAGACGGGGACTAGCGGGACGTGGGGCCAACGTCCTGACTTTC.

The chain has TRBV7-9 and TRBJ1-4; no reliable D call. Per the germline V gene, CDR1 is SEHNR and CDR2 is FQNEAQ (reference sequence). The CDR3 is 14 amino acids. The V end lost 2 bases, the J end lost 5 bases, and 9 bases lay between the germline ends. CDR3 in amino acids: CASSLRTVNEKLFF. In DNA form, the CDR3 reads TGTGCCAGCAGCTTACGTACAGTAAATGAAAAACTGTTTTTT.

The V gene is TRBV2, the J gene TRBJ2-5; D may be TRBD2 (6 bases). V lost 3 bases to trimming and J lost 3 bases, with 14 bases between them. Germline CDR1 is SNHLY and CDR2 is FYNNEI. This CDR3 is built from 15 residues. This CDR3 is CASSDVGGSKETQYF. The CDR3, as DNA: TGTGCCAGCAGTGATGTGGGAGGATCGAAAGAGACCCAGTACTTC.

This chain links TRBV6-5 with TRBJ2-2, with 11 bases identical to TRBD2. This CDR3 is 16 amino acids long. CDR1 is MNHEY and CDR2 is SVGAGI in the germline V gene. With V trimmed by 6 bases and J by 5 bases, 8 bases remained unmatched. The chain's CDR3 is CASSYSGRARTGELFF. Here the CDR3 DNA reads TGTGCCAGCAGCTATAGCGGGAGGGCCCGGACCGGGGAGCTGTTTTTT.

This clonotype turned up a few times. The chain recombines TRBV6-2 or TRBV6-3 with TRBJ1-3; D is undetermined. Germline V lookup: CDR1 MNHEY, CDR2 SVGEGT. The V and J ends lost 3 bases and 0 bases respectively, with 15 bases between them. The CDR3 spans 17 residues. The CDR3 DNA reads TGTGCCAGCAGTTATGTGCGGACCCGCAGCTCTGGAAACACCATATATTTT. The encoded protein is CASSYVRTRSSGNTIYF.

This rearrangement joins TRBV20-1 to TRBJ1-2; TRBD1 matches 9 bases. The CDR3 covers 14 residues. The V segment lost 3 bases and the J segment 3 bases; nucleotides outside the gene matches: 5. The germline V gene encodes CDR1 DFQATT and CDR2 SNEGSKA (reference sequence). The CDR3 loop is CSARGQGGDYGYTF. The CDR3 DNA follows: TGCAGTGCTAGGGGACAGGGTGGTGACTATGGCTACACCTTC.

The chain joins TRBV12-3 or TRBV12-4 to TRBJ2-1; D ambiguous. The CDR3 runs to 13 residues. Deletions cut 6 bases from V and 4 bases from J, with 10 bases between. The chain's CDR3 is CASSAVMYNEQFF. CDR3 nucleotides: TGTGCCAGCAGCGCCGTTATGTACAATGAGCAGTTCTTC.

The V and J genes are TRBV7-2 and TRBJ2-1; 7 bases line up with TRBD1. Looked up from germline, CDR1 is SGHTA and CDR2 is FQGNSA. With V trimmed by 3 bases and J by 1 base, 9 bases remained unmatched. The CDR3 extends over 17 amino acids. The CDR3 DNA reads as TGTGCCAGCAGCTTTAGCCCAGGGGGAAGGTCCTACAATGAGCAGTTCTTC. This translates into CASSFSPGGRSYNEQFF.

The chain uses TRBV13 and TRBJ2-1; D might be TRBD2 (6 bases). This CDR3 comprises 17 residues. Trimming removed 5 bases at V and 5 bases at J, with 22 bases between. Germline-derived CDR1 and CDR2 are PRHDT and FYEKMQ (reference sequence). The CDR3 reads CASSETLRELGHNEQFF. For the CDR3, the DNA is TGTGCCAGCAGCGAAACACTCCGGGAGCTGGGCCACAATGAGCAGTTCTTC.